These 30 T cell receptor beta chains share one sample of origin, sequenced in a study of shared clonotypes between healthy human individuals. Here immunoSEQ multiplex PCR was the method, and the copy in TCRdb shows in-frame clones only, minus some. The profile covers over 2 million clones, with 85% to 95% appearing a single time and 0.1% to 0.15% taken by the ten largest. The source material was naive CD4+ T cells sorted from blood. Subset given: CD45RA+ positively selected. Receptors were obtained from a man younger than 30 in good health.

The CDR3 coding sequence is TGTGCCAGCATGAACCTGGATCAGCCCCAGCATTTT. It codes for CASMNLDQPQHF. This rearrangement joins TRBV6-6 to TRBJ1-5; D ambiguous. This CDR3 region has 12 residues. Trimming left V 7 bases short and J 5 bases short, with 9 bases between. Per the germline V gene, CDR1 is MNHNY and CDR2 is SVGAGI (reference sequence).

Only a few counts were recorded for this clone. V gene TRBV19 combines with J gene TRBJ1-6; no firm D call. CDR3 length equals 15 residues. CDR1 LNHDA and CDR2 SQIVND come from the germline V gene (reference sequence). Deletions cut 3 bases from V and 10 bases from J, with 16 bases between. CDR3 in DNA: TGTGCCAGTAGTATGGGTCTAATTTCAAACTCACCCCTCCACTTT. Its protein product is CASSMGLISNSPLHF.

V gene TRBV25-1 combines with J gene TRBJ2-3; D uncertain. Per the germline V gene, CDR1 is MGHDK and CDR2 is SYGVNS. The CDR3 runs 11 residues. V lost 4 bases and J 6 bases, leaving 5 bases between the germline ends. CDR3 DNA sequence: TGTGCCAGCAGTGTAGGGGATACGCAGTATTTT. This encodes CASSVGDTQYF.

The CDR3 here is CAISESTAGRHTGELFF. The CDR3 nucleotides are TGTGCCATCAGTGAGTCGACAGCGGGAAGGCACACCGGGGAGCTGTTTTTT. The rearrangement uses TRBV10-3 and TRBJ2-2; 7 bases agree with TRBD2. Germline-derived CDR1 and CDR2 are ENHRY and SYGVKD. The length of the CDR3 is 17 residues. V lost 0 bases, J lost 3 bases, and 7 bases stayed unmatched.

V and J are TRBV4-1 and TRBJ1-5, with D possibly matching TRBD1 (6 bases). The CDR3 loop spans 16 amino acids. The V end lost 1 base, the J end lost 3 bases, and 13 bases lay between the germline ends. Germline CDR1 reads MGHRA; CDR2 reads YSYEKL. Written as DNA, the CDR3 is TGCGCCAGCAGCCAAGTGGGCAGGGGACTCAATCAGCCCCAGCATTTT. Protein: CASSQVGRGLNQPQHF.

The rearrangement links TRBV7-9 to TRBJ2-3, with 7 positions matching TRBD2. This CDR3 has 12 amino acids. V shed 9 bases, J shed 9 bases, and the junction held 9 bases outside the gene matches. Per the germline V gene, CDR1 is SEHNR and CDR2 is FQNEAQ (reference sequence). The CDR3 sequence is CARKPGGETQYF. Written as DNA, the CDR3 is TGTGCCAGGAAGCCTGGGGGGGAGACGCAGTATTTT.

The chain links TRBV5-4 to TRBJ1-2, with TRBD1 as a possible D gene (5 bases). Germline loops: CDR1 SGHNT, CDR2 YYREEE (reference sequence). Trimming left V 4 bases short and J 7 bases short, with 17 bases between. The CDR3 has 14 amino acids. Written as DNA, the CDR3 is TGTGCCAGCAGCGGAGGGGCCGCGCCCTCTGGCTACACCTTC. Residues: CASSGGAAPSGYTF.

The chain combines TRBV5-1 with TRBJ2-2, with 9 bases matching TRBD2. V lost 0 bases, J lost 7 bases, and 1 base stayed unmatched. CDR3 size: 14 residues. Germline loops: CDR1 SGHRS, CDR2 YFSETQ. The CDR3: CASSLEAGGGELFF. In DNA, the CDR3 is TGCGCCAGCAGCTTGGAAGCGGGAGGCGGGGAGCTGTTTTTT. The full variable domain, rest sourced from reference TRBV5-1 and TRBJ2-2, is KAGVTQTPRYLIKTRGQQVTLSCSPISGHRSVSWYQQTPGQGLQFLFEYFSETQRNKGNFPGRFSGRQFSNSRSEMNVSTLELGDSALYLCASSLEAGGGELFFGEGSRLTVL.

Details on this clone: Other nucleotide sequences in the sample specify the same CDR3. This chain uses TRBV10-1 with TRBJ2-7; 8 bases map to TRBD1. V lost 0 bases to trimming and J lost 4 bases; unmatched junction nucleotides: 2. CDR3 length equals 14 residues. CDR1 is WNHNN and CDR2 is SYGVQD in the germline V gene (reference sequence). CDR3 protein: CASSESGQAYEQYF. CDR3 DNA: TGCGCCAGCAGTGAGTCGGGACAGGCGTACGAGCAGTACTTC.

Regarding this clone: Other DNA variants within this sample encode the same CDR3. The rearrangement joins TRBV4-1 to TRBJ2-3; 12 bases match TRBD2. V shed 4 bases and J 3 bases; nucleotides not matched to a gene: 2. The CDR3 is made up of 15 amino acids. Per the germline V gene, CDR1 is MGHRA and CDR2 is YSYEKL. The CDR3 nucleotides are TGCGCCAGCAGCCGCGGACTAGCGGGGACAGATACGCAGTATTTT. Amino acid sequence: CASSRGLAGTDTQYF.

This rearrangement joins TRBV6-6 to TRBJ2-7; 12 bases fit TRBD2. The ends lost 4 bases at V and 1 base at J; junction bases unmatched: 2. Germline assignment: CDR1 MNHNY and CDR2 SVGAGI (reference sequence). There are 15 residues in the CDR3. The CDR3 is CASSSGLAGSYEQYF. CDR3 bases: TGTGCCAGCAGTTCAGGACTAGCGGGGTCCTACGAGCAGTACTTC.

The chain uses TRBV7-2 and TRBJ2-2, with D unclear. Germline lookup yields CDR1 SGHTA and CDR2 FQGNSA. CDR3 size: 15 residues. Trimming took off 2 bases at V and 1 base at J, with 8 bases between the two ends. Here the CDR3 reads CASSLLSGNTGELFF. CDR3 in DNA: TGTGCCAGCAGCTTATTGTCAGGGAACACCGGGGAGCTGTTTTTT.

V is TRBV10-1 and J is TRBJ2-7; D remains ambiguous. CDR3 length: 15 residues. The V gene's germline CDR1 is WNHNN and CDR2 SYGVQD (reference sequence). V lost 0 bases, J lost 5 bases, and 14 bases lay in between. The CDR3 DNA is TGCGCCAGCAGTGAGTCGTCCCTGGGGAAAAACGAGCAGTACTTC. Translated, it gives CASSESSLGKNEQYF.

Concerning this clone: The sample has other DNA sequences that encode this CDR3 too. The chain recombines TRBV29-1 with TRBJ2-7, with 8 positions matching TRBD2. This CDR3 is 12 amino acids long. V was clipped by 4 bases and J by 4 bases; unmatched bases: 3. In germline, CDR1 is SQVTM, CDR2 ANQGSEA. CDR3 sequence reads: CSVVAGGYEQYF. CDR3 sequence (DNA): TGCAGCGTTGTGGCGGGGGGATACGAGCAGTACTTC.

This chain links TRBV6-5 with TRBJ1-1, with D unclear. The germline V gene has CDR1 MNHEY and CDR2 SVGAGI. This CDR3 has 14 amino acids. Trimming left V 4 bases short and J 5 bases short, with 14 bases between. CDR3 nucleotides: TGTGCCAGCAGTTTGATATCGGGGAGTACTGAAGCTTTCTTT. It encodes CASSLISGSTEAFF.

The chain uses TRBV11-2 and TRBJ2-7; no reliable D call. CDR1 is SGHAT and CDR2 is FQNNGV in the germline V gene. CDR3 length: 13 residues. The V end lost 1 base, the J end lost 2 bases, and 6 bases lay between the germline ends. CDR3 sequence (DNA): TGTGCCAGCAGCTTAGGTGAGACCTACGAGCAGTACTTC. It yields the protein CASSLGETYEQYF.

The chain combines TRBV21-1 with TRBJ1-6. TRBV21-1 is an annotated pseudogene. CDR3 length: 15 amino acids. The DNA of the CDR3 is TGTGCCAGCAGCTGGTGGGACGAAGATAATTCACCCCTCCACTTT. It encodes CASSWWDEDNSPLHF.

This clone was found a few times. The chain recombines TRBV25-1 with TRBJ2-1; TRBD1 matches 9 bases. This CDR3 spans 15 amino acids. Germline CDR1 reads MGHDK; CDR2 reads SYGVNS. V trimming: 1 base; J trimming: 7 bases; junction bases outside the gene matches: 5. The DNA of the CDR3 is TGTGCCAGCAGTGAATGGGGGACAGGGAGTAATGAGCAGTTCTTC. Translation gives CASSEWGTGSNEQFF.

The chain combines TRBV28 with TRBJ1-6; 8 nucleotides match TRBD1. The junction had 6 bases not matched to a gene; V was cut back by 2 bases and J by 9 bases. The CDR3 runs 15 residues. The germline CDR1 and CDR2 sequences are MDHEN and SYDVKM. The CDR3 loop reads CASSLPGGGSSPLHF. The CDR3 bases are TGTGCCAGCAGTTTACCAGGGGGCGGGAGTTCACCCCTCCACTTT.

The chain links TRBV28 to TRBJ1-1, with D unclear. Per the germline V gene, CDR1 is MDHEN and CDR2 is SYDVKM. The CDR3 is 13 residues long. Trimming removed 7 bases at V and 1 base at J, with 10 bases between. The CDR3 loop reads CASTQARNTEAFF. The DNA for the CDR3 is TGTGCCAGCACCCAGGCGAGGAACACTGAAGCTTTCTTT.

This rearrangement joins TRBV28 to TRBJ2-7; 7 bases are shared with TRBD1. CDR1 MDHEN and CDR2 SYDVKM come from the germline V gene. This CDR3 region has 16 residues. The junction had 11 bases not matched to a gene; V was cut back by 5 bases and J by 1 base. The CDR3 protein is CASSQRTGEISYEQYF. The CDR3 bases are TGTGCCAGCAGTCAAAGGACAGGCGAAATATCCTACGAGCAGTACTTC.

V usage is TRBV9 and J usage is TRBJ2-7, with D unclear. The CDR3 contains 14 residues. CDR1 is SGDLS and CDR2 is YYNGEE in the germline V gene. Deletions cut 3 bases from V and 0 bases from J, with 10 bases between. For the CDR3, the DNA is TGTGCCAGCAGCGATAGAGCGAGCTCCTACGAGCAGTACTTC. It translates to CASSDRASSYEQYF.

The table lists this clone with a count of one. In DNA, the CDR3 is TGTGCCAGCAGCACACCGGGACACCACTACGAGCAGTACTTC. Its translation is CASSTPGHHYEQYF. The chain carries TRBV5-4 and TRBJ2-7; D perhaps matches TRBD1 (6 bases). Germline V gene data show CDR1 as SGHNT and CDR2 as YYREEE (reference sequence). The length of the CDR3 is 14 residues. V gave up 4 bases and J gave up 3 bases, with 14 bases separating them.

Comments on this clone: Additional DNA sequences in this sample encode the identical CDR3. The J gene is TRBJ2-1, the V gene TRBV5-1; the D gene is possibly TRBD1 (6 bases). The germline V and J ends were trimmed by 0 bases and 2 bases, with 9 bases remaining between them. The V gene's germline CDR1 is SGHRS and CDR2 YFSETQ. The CDR3 is 15 amino acids. CDR3 sequence reads: CASSLDGGAYNEQFF. CDR3 nucleotides: TGCGCCAGCAGCTTGGATGGGGGCGCCTACAATGAGCAGTTCTTC.

V and J are TRBV6-1 and TRBJ2-7, with D unclear. V lost 6 bases to trimming and J lost 4 bases, with 13 bases between them. Germline V gives CDR1 MNHNS, CDR2 SASEGT. The CDR3 extends over 13 amino acids. The CDR3 reads CASRGLGNYEQYF. In DNA form, the CDR3 reads TGTGCCAGCAGAGGTCTGGGAAATTACGAGCAGTACTTC.

CDR3 amino acids: CASSSSRQGSEKLFF. The CDR3 coding sequence is TGTGCCAGCAGCTCAAGCCGACAGGGGAGTGAAAAACTGTTTTTT. The chain uses TRBV7-9 and TRBJ1-4; 8 positions agree with TRBD1. V shed 4 bases, J shed 7 bases, and the junction held 8 bases outside the gene matches. Looked up from germline, CDR1 is SEHNR and CDR2 is FQNEAQ (reference sequence). The CDR3 covers 15 residues.

This clone was counted once. The sample has other DNA sequences that encode this CDR3 too. The gene calls are TRBV2 and TRBJ2-5; unclear D gene. The CDR3 is made up of 13 amino acids. V lost 6 bases, J lost 2 bases, and 10 bases lay in between. Germline CDR1 is SNHLY and CDR2 is FYNNEI. The CDR3 region has the DNA TGTGCCAGCAGAAGGACGGAACAAGAGACCCAGTACTTC. It yields the protein CASRRTEQETQYF.

This clone was counted a single time. This chain links TRBV28 with TRBJ2-3; possible D gene TRBD2, 7 bases. The V end was cut by 5 bases, the J end by 1 base, with 10 bases between. The CDR3 length is 14 residues. Germline-derived CDR1 and CDR2 are MDHEN and SYDVKM. The CDR3 DNA follows: TGTGCCAGCAGTCCGGGGGGCCGCACAGATACGCAGTATTTT. It specifies CASSPGGRTDTQYF.

This clone was observed once. The CDR3 region is CASSYPGPSGNTIYF. The CDR3, as DNA: TGTGCCAGCAGTTATCCGGGGCCTTCTGGAAACACCATATATTTT. This sequence joins TRBV6-5 and TRBJ1-3; TRBD1 is a possible D gene (5 bases). With 3 bases removed from V and 1 base from J, the gap between germline ends came to 10 bases. The CDR3 length is 15 residues. CDR1 and CDR2 from the germline V gene are MNHEY and SVGAGI.

This CDR3 reads CASFRDNSYNEQFF. Here the CDR3 DNA reads TGTGCCAGTTTCCGGGACAACTCCTACAATGAGCAGTTCTTC. The rearrangement uses TRBV6-1 and TRBJ2-1; D may be TRBD1 (6 bases). Trimming took off 9 bases at V and 0 bases at J, with 12 bases between the two ends. The length of the CDR3 is 14 residues. The germline CDR1 and CDR2 sequences are MNHNS and SASEGT.